The sequence of this T cell receptor beta chain was determined in a study of cytomegalovirus exposure and HLA in healthy donors. The PCR contained 60 Vbeta and 13 Jbeta primers. TCRdb's table, derived via immunoSEQ multiplex PCR, lists solely in-frame clones and lacks some. The listing contains roughly 77,000 clones. This CDR3 region has 15 residues. Germline CDR1 reads SGHRS; CDR2 reads YFSETQ. After removal of 4 bases from V and 10 bases from J, the junction contained 9 bases not matched to a gene. The sample consisted of PBMCs. The receptor's source is a man aged 25 to 40 in good health and CMV-seronegative. This chain connects TRBV5-1 to TRBJ1-6; 9 nucleotides agree with TRBD1. CDR3 in DNA: TGCGCCAGCAGCAGCGGGACAGGGCAAGGGTCACCCCTCCACTTT. This codes for CASSSGTGQGSPLHF.